This T cell receptor (beta chain) was obtained from a study of cytomegalovirus exposure and HLA in healthy donors. Study results and caveats: Researchers reportedly found TCR beta sequences accurately predicted most subjects' HLA-A and HLA-B alleles. Highly shared sequence variants in one cluster were likely a sequencing artifact.

On this clone: Antigen unknown.

CDR1 and CDR2 (germline): SNHLY, FYNNEI. The CDR3 sequence is 15 residues long. With V trimmed by 5 bases and J by 6 bases, 8 bases remained unmatched. Amplification used 60 Vbeta primers and 13 Jbeta primers. Original processing methods: A later analysis tallied approximately 78 million unique TCR beta chains, around 9.9 million of them shared. Produced via immunoSEQ multiplex PCR; TCRdb's table is partial and in-frame only. V, J and clone size reflect that table, while D and trimming were determined from the DNA. This table has around 150,000 clones, roughly three quarters appearing once. The chain carries TRBV2 and TRBJ1-5, with 9 bases matching TRBD1. The sample comprised PBMCs. This clonotype was obtained from a man aged 30 to 39 in good health and CMV-seronegative. CDR3 coding DNA: TGTGCCAGCAGTCAAACAGGGGGCTGGGGTCAGCCCCAGCATTTT. Amino acid sequence: CASSQTGGWGQPQHF.